Here is one T cell receptor beta chain with its context. Its specificity is not known. The sample belongs to a study of cytotoxic CD8 clonotypes in ibrutinib-treated CLL. Overall study findings and caveats: Clonality climbed at ibrutinib response, then dropped toward baseline at progression.

A 1 in 200,000 to 1 in 1 million T cell depth was the sequencing target. Generated by immunoSEQ multiplex PCR, the TCRdb table keeps only in-frame clones and is missing some. The sample lists hundreds of thousands of clones; about 61% were seen once. The sample was PBMCs, taken after 36 months of ibrutinib treatment. The receptor's source is a human donor with chronic lymphocytic leukemia.

CDR3 in amino acids: CASSLLALSGSPLHF. CDR3 nucleotides: TGTGCCAGCAGTTTGCTAGCTTTGTCGGGGTCACCCCTCCACTTT. This chain joins TRBV27 and TRBJ1-6, with D unclear. This CDR3 spans 15 amino acids. Germline V lookup: CDR1 MNHEY, CDR2 SMNVEV (reference sequence). V was cut by 3 bases and J by 10 bases, with 16 bases left in between.